One sample yielded the 6 T cell receptor beta chains listed below, sequenced in a study of T cell responses to AZD1222 COVID-19 vaccine. Measured with immunoSEQ multiplex PCR; TCRdb has only the in-frame clones, and not every one. The data hold approximately 120,000 clones, with about 89% observed a single time. The sample consisted of peripheral blood, taken 28 days after the second AZD1222 dose. These receptors came from an adult who received the AZD1222 COVID-19 vaccine.

The V call is TRBV6-5, the J call TRBJ1-2; D possibly corresponds to TRBD1 (5 bases). Germline V gene lookup returns CDR1 MNHEY and CDR2 SVGAGI. V shed 2 bases and J shed 4 bases, with 8 bases lying between them. The length of the CDR3 is 13 residues. CDR3 in amino acids: CASSYVQGYGYTF. CDR3 sequence (DNA): TGTGCCAGCAGTTACGTCCAGGGCTATGGCTACACCTTC.

CDR3 in amino acids: CASCRGQGRTEAFF. Here the CDR3 DNA reads TGTGCCAGTTGCCGGGGACAGGGGAGGACTGAAGCTTTCTTT. J is TRBJ1-1 and V is TRBV21-1; no DNA check was done on the table's D call, TRBD1. TRBV21-1 is a listed pseudogene. CDR3 length: 14 amino acids.

This clone was picked up one time. The chain links TRBV7-9 to TRBJ2-7, with D possibly matching TRBD2 (5 bases). The germline V gene encodes CDR1 SEHNR and CDR2 FQNEAQ (reference sequence). The V gene lost 1 base and the J gene lost 4 bases, with 11 bases spanning the gap. This CDR3 is built from 14 residues. CDR3 in amino acids: CASSLGLARYEQYF. CDR3 in DNA: TGTGCCAGCAGCTTAGGTCTAGCTAGGTACGAGCAGTACTTC.

The chain links TRBV27 to TRBJ1-1; D not certain. The V end lost 9 bases, the J end lost 11 bases, and 13 bases lay between the germline ends. Per the germline V gene, CDR1 is MNHEY and CDR2 is SMNVEV (reference sequence). The CDR3 is 10 amino acids. The DNA for the CDR3 is TGTGCCAGGCCCGAACCTGCCGCTTTCTTT. Translated: CARPEPAAFF.

V gene TRBV18 combines with J gene TRBJ1-1, with D perhaps TRBD1 (5 bases). The CDR3 runs to 14 residues. Germline lookup yields CDR1 KGHSH and CDR2 LQKENI. Deletions cut 2 bases from V and 6 bases from J, with 13 bases between. In DNA form, the CDR3 reads TGTGCCAGCTCACCAGGGACCACAAGGGCTGAAGCTTTCTTT. Amino acid sequence: CASSPGTTRAEAFF. The full variable domain, completed using reference TRBV18 and TRBJ1-1, is NAGVMQNPRHLVRRRGQEARLRCSPMKGHSHVYWYRQLPEEGLKFMVYLQKENIIDESGMPKERFSAEFPKEGPSILRIQQVVRGDSAAYFCASSPGTTRAEAFFGQGTRLTVV.

CDR3 protein: CASSLTRGNTEAFF. As DNA, the CDR3 is TGTGCCAGCAGCTTAACGCGGGGGAACACTGAAGCTTTCTTT. The rearrangement uses TRBV7-2 and TRBJ1-1; D gene ambiguous. Between the trimmed V and J ends, which lost 2 bases and 1 base, there was a span of 8 bases. In germline, CDR1 is SGHTA, CDR2 FQGNSA. CDR3 length: 14 residues.